Following are 24 T cell receptor beta chains from one sample sequenced in a study of CD8 T cells in Susac syndrome. Random hexamers were used to reverse transcribe the RNA input (about 0.5 to 1 ug). Via MiXCR, TCRdb re-called the immunoSEQ multiplex PCR reads, giving one row per CDR3 protein. Among around 130,000 distinct CDR3 sequences listed, roughly 80% were seen once. The sample was CD8+ T cells from PBMCs. The receptors shown here come from a human donor with multiple sclerosis.

V is TRBV2 and J is TRBJ2-7; D not certain. Germline CDR1 is SNHLY and CDR2 is FYNNEI. With 2 bases removed from V and 0 bases from J, the gap between germline ends came to 14 bases. The CDR3 is made up of 16 amino acids. The CDR3 nucleotides are TGTGCCAGCAGTGAATTAATGGGCATTAGCTCCTACGAGCAGTACTTC. Amino acids: CASSELMGISSYEQYF.

The chain recombines TRBV29-1 with TRBJ1-1; 7 nucleotides match TRBD1. V gave up 7 bases and J gave up 7 bases; unmatched junction bases: 12. From germline, CDR1 is SQVTM and CDR2 ANQGSEA. The CDR3 totals 13 residues. The CDR3 loop reads CSDTNRGGFEAFF. The CDR3 DNA reads as TGCAGCGACACTAACAGGGGAGGGTTTGAAGCTTTCTTT. Based on the CDR3 plus reference TRBV29-1 and TRBJ1-1, the full variable domain is SAVISQKPSRDICQRGTSLTIQCQVDSQVTMMFWYRQQPGQSLTLIATANQGSEATYESGFVIDKFPISRPNLTFSTLTVSNMSPEDSSIYLCSDTNRGGFEAFFGQGTRLTVV.

The CDR3 nucleotides read TGTGCCAGCAGCAAGGGGGGGTTGACAGGCCGGACCTTTACCTACGAGCAGTACGTC. This encodes CASSKGGLTGRTFTYEQYV. The chain combines TRBV21-1 with TRBJ2-7; the listed D gene, TRBD1, was not tested against the DNA. TRBV21-1 has pseudogene status. The CDR3 is made up of 19 amino acids.

The V call is TRBV7-9, the J call TRBJ2-1; maybe TRBD2 (5 bases). The V gene's germline CDR1 is SEHNR and CDR2 FQNEAQ (reference sequence). Trimming removed 5 bases from V and 4 bases from J, with 15 bases in between. The CDR3 spans 15 residues. This chain's CDR3 is CASSVSNGVYNEQFF. DNA for the CDR3: TGTGCCAGCAGCGTATCTAACGGGGTATACAATGAGCAGTTCTTC. The full variable domain, rest sourced from reference TRBV7-9 and TRBJ2-1, is DTGVSQNPRHKITKRGQNVTFRCDPISEHNRLYWYRQTLGQGPEFLTYFQNEAQLEKSRLLSDRFSAERPKGSFSTLEIQRTEQGDSAMYLCASSVSNGVYNEQFFGPGTRLTVL.

The chain recombines TRBV6-5 with TRBJ2-2, with 9 bases that match TRBD1. This CDR3 comprises 17 residues. Trimming took 2 bases from V and 7 from J; bases not matched to a gene: 11. The V gene's germline CDR1 is MNHEY and CDR2 SVGAGI. This chain's CDR3 is CASSYGDQQGAGGELFF. The DNA of the CDR3 is TGTGCCAGCAGTTACGGGGACCAACAGGGGGCGGGCGGGGAGCTGTTTTTT.

As concerns this clonotype: One end of the junction fails to match germline, which may point to a read error. This chain uses TRBV2 with TRBJ2-1; TRBD1 matches 8 bases. Germline V gene data show CDR1 as SNHLY and CDR2 as FYNNEI. The CDR3 sequence is 16 residues long. The CDR3, as DNA: TGTGCCAGCAGTGAGGACCGACAGGGGACCTACAATGACCAGTTCTTC. Its translation is CASSEDRQGTYNDQFF.

This clonotype was counted only a few times. The chain uses TRBV11-3 and TRBJ2-1, with D perhaps matching TRBD2 (6 bases). The CDR3 runs to 18 residues. Germline loops: CDR1 SGHNT, CDR2 YENEEA. The germline V and J ends were trimmed by 4 bases and 3 bases, with 22 bases remaining between them. Here the CDR3 DNA reads TGTGCCAGCAGCTCCGAACTCCAACTAGCTCCCCTCTACAATGAGCAGTTCTTC. Its protein is CASSSELQLAPLYNEQFF.

The chain uses TRBV29-1 and TRBJ2-1; either TRBD1 or TRBD2 may fit D (5 bases each). The CDR3 is made up of 13 amino acids. Germline CDR1 and CDR2: SQVTM and ANQGSEA. The ends were cut back, 3 bases at V and 4 bases at J, with 10 bases in the middle. The CDR3 nucleotides read TGCAGCGTTGAGGGGACGACATACAATGAGCAGTTCTTC. Translated: CSVEGTTYNEQFF.

The V and J genes are TRBV7-2 and TRBJ2-1; D is unclear. Germline values: CDR1 SGHTA, CDR2 FQGNSA. With 5 bases removed from V and 0 bases from J, the gap between germline ends came to 14 bases. This CDR3 spans 16 amino acids. The CDR3 DNA reads TGTGCCAGCAGCATCCGAACCTCCAGCTCCTACAATGAGCAGTTCTTC. Amino acid sequence: CASSIRTSSSYNEQFF.

The J gene is TRBJ2-2, the V gene TRBV12-3 or TRBV12-4, with TRBD1 as a possible D gene (6 bases). Trimming shortened V by 3 bases and J by 1 base, and 12 bases separated the two germline ends. The CDR3 is made up of 16 amino acids. The CDR3 spells CASSLTGPMNTGELFF. For the CDR3, the DNA is TGTGCCAGCAGTTTGACAGGTCCGATGAACACCGGGGAGCTGTTTTTT.

The chain carries TRBV13 and TRBJ1-2; the D gene is possibly TRBD1 (5 bases). V was shortened by 5 bases and J by 8 bases, with 12 bases between the two germline ends. CDR3 length: 12 amino acids. Germline V lookup: CDR1 PRHDT, CDR2 FYEKMQ (reference sequence). In DNA form, the CDR3 reads TGTGCCAGCAGCGGTGAGGGGTTGGGCTACACCTTC. Translation: CASSGEGLGYTF.

The chain uses TRBV6-5 and TRBJ2-7; D not resolved. The CDR3 sequence is 13 residues long. Trimming cost V 0 bases and J 4 bases, with 7 bases left between them. Germline values: CDR1 MNHEY, CDR2 SVGAGI. CDR3 loop: CASSYSRRYEQYV. In nucleotides, the CDR3 is TGTGCCAGCAGTTACTCACGGCGTTACGAGCAGTACGTC.

The chain recombines TRBV6-1 with TRBJ1-5, with TRBD1 as a possible D gene (5 bases). The CDR3 extends over 13 amino acids. Germline assignment: CDR1 MNHNS and CDR2 SASEGT. V dropped 6 bases and J dropped 2 bases, with 8 bases sitting between them. CDR3 sequence (DNA): TGTGCCAGCAGGGGGCGAGGCAATCAGCCCCAGCATTTT. Its translation: CASRGRGNQPQHF.

The V call is TRBV10-3, the J call TRBJ2-2; weak D call: TRBD2 (5 bases). Per germline, CDR1 ENHRY and CDR2 SYGVKD. CDR3 length: 16 amino acids. Trimming stripped 0 bases from V and 6 bases from J, with 14 bases between. CDR3 bases: TGTGCCATCAGTGAGTCGATGTCCACCGGGGCCGGGGAGCTGTTTTTT. Translated: CAISESMSTGAGELFF.

In its sample, this clonotype was seen a few times. The V and J genes are TRBV27 and TRBJ2-7; D is possibly TRBD2 (6 bases). Germline CDR1 and CDR2: MNHEY and SMNVEV (reference sequence). The V end lost 7 bases, the J end lost 1 base, and 23 bases lay between the germline ends. CDR3 size: 17 residues. This CDR3 is CASTRLNRAGISYEQYF. The CDR3 DNA is TGTGCCAGCACCCGCCTCAATAGGGCGGGGATTTCCTACGAGCAGTACTTC.

This clonotype came up a few times. The V gene is TRBV4-1, the J gene TRBJ2-5, with D possibly TRBD2 on 5 matching bases. There are 13 residues in the CDR3. The germline CDR1 and CDR2 sequences are MGHRA and YSYEKL. Trimming removed 4 bases at V and 5 bases at J, with 11 bases between. CDR3 coding DNA: TGCGCCAGCAGCCTCAGACGGAGGGAGACCCAGTACTTC. Its protein product is CASSLRRRETQYF.

The chain carries TRBV7-6 and TRBJ2-7, with TRBD2 as a possible D gene (7 bases). The CDR3 is 15 residues long. The V gene's germline CDR1 is SGHVS and CDR2 FNYEAQ. Trimming pared 3 bases from V and 3 bases from J, leaving 15 bases between. The CDR3 loop is CASSFRPGGDYEQYV. The CDR3 DNA reads as TGTGCCAGCAGCTTCCGGCCGGGGGGCGACTACGAGCAGTACGTC.

The V call is TRBV21-1, the J call TRBJ1-5; the table's D call TRBD1 went unverified against the DNA. TRBV21-1 is noted as a pseudogene. CDR3 length equals 18 residues. Here the CDR3 reads CASSKARSETVSNQPQHF. CDR3 coding DNA: TGTGCCAGCAGCAAAGCAAGGTCCGAGACAGTAAGCAATCAGCCCCAGCATTTT.

The rearrangement joins TRBV5-6 to TRBJ1-1; TRBD1 aligns across 12 bases. The ends lost 4 bases at V and 5 bases at J; junction bases unmatched: 9. This CDR3 comprises 16 residues. Germline CDR1 is SGHDT and CDR2 is YYEEEE. CDR3 loop: CASSDRGTGGITEAFF. The CDR3 DNA is TGTGCCAGCAGCGACCGAGGGACAGGGGGCATTACTGAAGCTTTCTTT.

The chain links TRBV5-1 to TRBJ2-7; tentatively, D is TRBD1 (5 bases). The CDR3 runs to 15 residues. Trimming took off 0 bases at V and 4 bases at J, with 14 bases between the two ends. Germline V CDR1 and CDR2: SGHRS, YFSETQ. The CDR3 region is CASSLGQGGLYEQYF. CDR3 sequence (DNA): TGCGCCAGCAGCTTGGGCCAGGGCGGTTTGTACGAGCAGTACTTC.

This clonotype was counted once. The gene calls are TRBV9 and TRBJ1-6; D is unresolved. CDR3 length equals 13 residues. Trimming stripped 7 bases from V and 8 bases from J, with 13 bases between. Germline CDR1 reads SGDLS; CDR2 reads YYNGEE. CDR3 loop: CASDAGSDSPLHF. Written as DNA, the CDR3 is TGTGCCAGCGATGCTGGCTCTGATTCACCCCTCCACTTT.

The V and J genes are TRBV12-3 or TRBV12-4 and TRBJ1-1; perhaps TRBD1 as D (5 bases). Trimming removed 5 bases from V and 3 bases from J, with 16 bases in between. CDR3 length equals 15 residues. CDR3: CASSLEGAGYTEAFF. DNA for the CDR3: TGTGCCAGCAGTCTGGAAGGAGCAGGGTACACTGAAGCTTTCTTT.

V gene TRBV6-5 combines with J gene TRBJ2-2; D perhaps matches TRBD2 (6 bases). Germline V lookup: CDR1 MNHEY, CDR2 SVGAGI. V lost 0 bases to trimming and J lost 6 bases, with 11 bases between them. This CDR3 has 15 residues. CDR3 sequence (DNA): TGTGCCAGCAGTTACTCGTGGGGGGTCGCCGGGGAGCTGTTTTTT. Amino acid sequence: CASSYSWGVAGELFF.

The count of this clonotype is one. In DNA form, the CDR3 reads TGTGCCTGGACAGGGGGATGGGACACCGGGGAGCTGTTTTTT. Its translation is CAWTGGWDTGELFF. The chain has TRBV30 and TRBJ2-2; 7 nucleotides line up with TRBD1. Germline V CDR1 and CDR2: GTSNPN, SVGIG (reference sequence). This CDR3 spans 14 amino acids. The V segment lost 4 bases and the J segment 3 bases; nucleotides outside the gene matches: 5.